The rows below give T cell receptor beta chains drawn from one sample of a study of OX40 agonist ivuxolimab in advanced cancers. The data were produced by immunoSEQ multiplex PCR, yet TCRdb's version contains in-frame clones alone and is incomplete. The sample consists of around 94,000 clones, 70% to 90% of them appearing once. The sequencing here drew on CD4+ or CD8+ T cells sorted from blood, taken in a trial of the OX40 agonist ivuxolimab. These receptors all come from an adult with an advanced solid tumor such as melanoma, head and neck, liver or kidney cancer. The CDR3 runs from the conserved cysteine through the conserved F or W. A D gene is named only where the DNA matches it firmly. Clone size, where shown, is once, few, many, or a class for clones that have expanded.

TRBV15	TRBJ1-5	NA	NA	CATSREGNQPQHF	TGTGCCACCAGCAGAGAAGGTAATCAGCCCCAGCATTTT
TRBV12-1	TRBJ1-6	NA	NA	CASSFRESSYNSPLHF	TGTGCCAGCAGCTTTCGGGAAAGCTCCTATAATTCACCCCTCCACTTT
TRBV6-1	TRBJ1-5	TRBD1	NA	CASRDRTGGSQPQHF	TGTGCCAGCAGAGACCGGACAGGGGGCTCTCAGCCCCAGCATTTT
TRBV28	TRBJ2-7	NA	NA	CASRSSASYEQYF	TGTGCCAGCAGGTCTAGCGCGTCCTACGAGCAGTACTTC
TRBV5-5	TRBJ2-1	NA	NA	CASSLIYNEQFF	TGTGCCAGCAGCTTGATCTACAATGAGCAGTTCTTC
TRBV5-4	TRBJ2-1	TRBD2	NA	CASSRGGRTYNEQFF	TGTGCCAGCAGCCGGGGCGGGAGGACATACAATGAGCAGTTCTTC
TRBV7-2	TRBJ2-7	TRBD2	NA	CAIPRSAGGPSYEQYF	TGTGCCATCCCGCGTTCGGCGGGAGGCCCCTCCTACGAGCAGTACTTC
TRBV11-3	TRBJ2-1	NA	NA	CASSISRASWTTPKFF	TGTGCCAGCAGCATCTCCCGGGCGTCTTGGACTACCCCTAAGTTCTTC
TRBV7-9	TRBJ2-1	TRBD2	NA	CASSPRTSGPPYNEQFF	TGTGCCAGCAGCCCTCGGACTAGCGGACCTCCCTACAATGAGCAGTTCTTC
TRBV29-1	TRBJ1-5	TRBD1	once	CSAADRANQPQHF	TGCAGCGCCGCGGACAGGGCGAATCAGCCCCAGCATTTT
TRBV7-2	TRBJ2-6	NA	NA	CASSLSGAGANVLTF	TGTGCCAGCAGCTTATCGGGGGCCGGGGCCAACGTCCTGACTTTC
TRBV6-6	TRBJ1-1	NA	few	CASSWEGTEAFF	TGTGCCAGCAGTTGGGAAGGCACTGAAGCTTTCTTT
TRBV28	TRBJ2-7	NA	NA	CASSFPDSYEQYF	TGTGCCAGCAGTTTCCCGGACTCCTACGAGCAGTACTTC
TRBV5-1	TRBJ2-1	TRBD1	NA	CASSLVVTGTGGNEQFF	TGCGCCAGCAGCTTGGTGGTTACCGGGACAGGGGGAAATGAGCAGTTCTTC
TRBV5-5	TRBJ2-7	NA	NA	CASSLPGADEQYF	TGTGCCAGCAGCTTACCAGGCGCGGACGAGCAGTACTTC
TRBV19	TRBJ1-5	NA	NA	CASSYGQARGHQPQHF	TGTGCCAGTAGTTATGGGCAGGCTCGAGGACATCAGCCCCAGCATTTT
TRBV28	TRBJ1-1	TRBD1	NA	CASSTWTGMNTEAFF	TGTGCCAGCAGTACCTGGACAGGCATGAACACTGAAGCTTTCTTT
TRBV5-8	TRBJ2-3	NA	NA	CASSFPDTQYF	TGTGCCAGCAGCTTCCCAGATACGCAGTATTTT
TRBV2	TRBJ2-7	NA	NA	CASSEGYEQYF	TGTGCCAGCAGTGAAGGGTACGAGCAGTACTTC
TRBV11-3	TRBJ2-7	TRBD1	NA	CASSRGQGAYEQYF	TGTGCCAGCAGCAGGGGACAGGGGGCCTACGAGCAGTACTTC
TRBV5-5	TRBJ1-1	NA	NA	CASSLPNTEAFF	TGTGCCAGCAGCTTACCGAACACTGAAGCTTTCTTT
TRBV4-2	TRBJ2-1	TRBD2	few	CASSQDPGGVSYNEQFF	TGTGCCAGCAGCCAAGATCCGGGAGGGGTTTCCTACAATGAGCAGTTCTTC
TRBV4-3	TRBJ1-1	NA	NA	CASSPGGARTEAFF	TGCGCCAGCAGCCCCGGGGGGGCTCGCACTGAAGCTTTCTTT
TRBV19	TRBJ1-1	TRBD1	NA	CASSMTGPLYTEAFF	TGTGCCAGTAGTATGACAGGGCCGCTGTACACTGAAGCTTTCTTT
TRBV11-2	TRBJ2-7	NA	NA	CASSLGRGRGRYEQYF	TGTGCCAGCAGCCTAGGTAGGGGGAGGGGACGCTACGAGCAGTACTTC
TRBV5-4	TRBJ1-1	NA	NA	CASSLGQVTEAFF	TGTGCCAGCAGCTTGGGACAGGTCACTGAAGCTTTCTTT
TRBV21-1	TRBJ1-1	NA	NA	CASSLREGLRWTEAFF	TGTGCCAGCAGTCTTAGGGAGGGCCTCAGGTGGACTGAAGCTTTCTTT
TRBV28	TRBJ2-7	TRBD2	NA	CASSAGLVGLEQYF	TGTGCCAGCAGTGCAGGACTAGTGGGTTTGGAGCAGTACTTC
TRBV25-1	TRBJ2-3	NA	NA	CASSAPFSRSTDTQYF	TGTGCCAGCAGTGCACCCTTTTCGCGGAGCACAGATACGCAGTATTTT
TRBV28	TRBJ1-4	TRBD1	NA	CASSHTGGASPEKLFF	TGTGCCAGCAGTCACACAGGGGGCGCGAGTCCTGAAAAACTGTTTTTT
TRBV5-4	TRBJ2-5	NA	few	CATKETQYF	TGTGCCACTAAAGAGACCCAGTACTTC
TRBV19	TRBJ1-5	TRBD1	NA	CASRPDRGRGQPQHF	TGTGCCAGTAGGCCGGACAGGGGGAGAGGGCAGCCCCAGCATTTT
TRBV9	TRBJ2-1	TRBD1	NA	CASSPNPGTGANEQFF	TGTGCCAGCAGCCCTAACCCGGGGACAGGGGCTAATGAGCAGTTCTTC
TRBV18	TRBJ2-7	TRBD2	once	CASSPGLDLYEQYF	TGTGCCAGCTCTCCCGGACTAGATCTCTACGAGCAGTACTTC
TRBV7-9	TRBJ1-2	NA	NA	CASSLGGQGIGSYGYTF	TGTGCCAGCAGCTTAGGTGGGCAGGGAATCGGTAGCTATGGCTACACCTTC
TRBV5-8	TRBJ2-2	NA	NA	CASSWGRGNTGELFF	TGTGCCAGCAGCTGGGGACGTGGGAACACCGGGGAGCTGTTTTTT
TRBV11-2	TRBJ1-1	NA	once	CASSLGIPGRTEAFF	TGTGCCAGCAGCTTGGGGATTCCCGGGAGGACTGAAGCTTTCTTT
TRBV6-1	TRBJ2-7	NA	NA	CASMGGPGSSYEQYF	TGTGCCAGTATGGGGGGTCCGGGATCCTCCTACGAGCAGTACTTC
TRBV25-1	TRBJ1-2	NA	few	CASSESHGYTF	TGTGCCAGCAGTGAATCACATGGCTACACCTTC
TRBV9	TRBJ2-7	TRBD1	NA	CASSVGQGAYEQYF	TGTGCCAGCAGCGTGGGGCAGGGGGCCTACGAGCAGTACTTC
TRBV4-2	TRBJ1-1	NA	NA	CASSPPGRDATEAFF	TGTGCCAGCAGCCCTCCCGGTCGTGATGCGACTGAAGCTTTCTTT
TRBV25-1	TRBJ1-2	NA	NA	CASKHQGGHGYTF	TGTGCCAGCAAACACCAGGGTGGCCATGGCTACACCTTC
TRBV5-1	TRBJ2-1	NA	NA	CASSGSRDLLPYNEQFF	TGCGCCAGCAGCGGTTCAAGGGACTTACTTCCCTACAATGAGCAGTTCTTC
TRBV7-3	TRBJ2-6	NA	NA	CASSSGNSGANVLTF	TGTGCCAGCAGCTCGGGGAACTCTGGGGCCAACGTCCTGACTTTC
TRBV7-9	TRBJ2-3	NA	NA	CASSLSPHSTDTQYF	TGTGCCAGCAGCTTGAGCCCCCATAGCACAGATACGCAGTATTTT
TRBV5-1	TRBJ2-3	NA	NA	CASSLADGGSTDTQYF	TGCGCCAGCAGCTTAGCGGACGGCGGTAGCACAGATACGCAGTATTTT
TRBV5-4	TRBJ2-3	TRBD2	NA	CASSLGLAGGVRNTQYF	TGTGCCAGCAGCTTAGGGCTAGCGGGAGGGGTACGAAATACGCAGTATTTT
TRBV27	TRBJ2-7	TRBD1	NA	CASSRRGTGGRYEQYF	TGTGCCAGCAGCCGAAGGGGGACAGGGGGTAGGTACGAGCAGTACTTC
TRBV29-1	TRBJ2-7	TRBD1	NA	CSVGQGQAYEQYF	TGCAGCGTCGGACAGGGTCAAGCCTACGAGCAGTACTTC
TRBV18	TRBJ1-2	NA	NA	CASSPDSDGYTF	TGTGCCAGCTCACCCGACTCAGATGGCTACACCTTC
TRBV27	TRBJ1-4	NA	once	CASSHGLNEKLFF	TGTGCCAGCAGTCATGGATTGAACGAAAAACTGTTTTTT
TRBV19	TRBJ2-7	TRBD2	NA	CASSPYREAYEQYF	TGTGCCAGTAGCCCGTATCGGGAGGCCTACGAGCAGTACTTC
TRBV9	TRBJ2-2	NA	NA	CASSVGASGELFF	TGTGCCAGCAGCGTAGGGGCTTCCGGGGAGCTGTTTTTT
TRBV5-5	TRBJ1-1	NA	NA	CASSLAGNTEAFF	TGTGCCAGCAGCTTGGCTGGGAACACTGAAGCTTTCTTT
TRBV7-8	TRBJ2-7	TRBD1	NA	CASSLSNRGSSYEQYF	TGTGCCAGCAGCTTATCTAACAGGGGTAGCTCCTACGAGCAGTACTTC